The clone carrying this TCR beta chain was recorded a few times. TCRdb called the RT-PCR reads again in MiXCR, with one record for every CDR3 protein. The profile covers just under 550,000 distinct CDR3 sequences, with roughly 25% appearing a single time and 2.5% to 3% taken by the ten largest. Trimming removed 3 bases from V and 2 bases from J; junction bases left unmatched: 4. The CDR3 extends over 14 amino acids. This entry belongs to a study of response to subunit inactivated influenza vaccine. The data also belong to a second study, concerning T cells expressing NK-cell markers. That report adds: What made the TCR beta cDNA was 5'RACE template switching with UMIs. The contribution of dominant NKG2C+ clonotypes to CD8+ T cells in six donors was 1.0-7.0%. In several donors, these clonotypes also led the CD3+CD56-NKG2C+ fraction.

The rearrangement joins TRBV12-3 or TRBV12-4 to TRBJ2-7; 7 positions match TRBD2. The specimen comprised CD4+ T cells sorted from PBMCs, sampled 11 to 12 days after vaccination. The sequence came from a man aged 50 or older who received an inactivated influenza vaccine. The CDR3 spells CASSFGRAAYEQYF. DNA for the CDR3: TGTGCCAGCAGTTTTGGGAGGGCGGCCTACGAGCAGTACTTC.